This entry concerns a single TCR beta chain. Antigen unknown. Germline V gene sequence: CDR1 MDHEN, CDR2 SYDVKM. This CDR3 region has 16 residues. The V end lost 5 bases, the J end lost 0 bases, and 14 bases lay between the germline ends. These data are taken from a study of T cell responses to AZD1222 COVID-19 vaccine. Points from the study as a whole: In a largely white British group with more females than males, clonal diversity was possibly underestimated. Breadth and depth of Spike-specific TCRs rose after two AZD1222 doses.

The assay was immunoSEQ multiplex PCR, and TCRdb's table has in-frame clones only and misses some. The repertoire consists of 100,000 or so clones, with 86% occurring once and the leading ten covering approximately 1.3%. The sample in question was peripheral blood, obtained on day 0 of AZD1222 vaccination. The sequence was collected from an adult in good health. The chain carries TRBV28 and TRBJ1-3; D perhaps matches TRBD1 (6 bases). The CDR3 reads CASSRLDSYSGNTIYF. In DNA, the CDR3 is TGTGCCAGCAGTAGGTTGGACAGCTACTCTGGAAACACCATATATTTT.